This T cell receptor (beta chain) was retrieved from a study of vaccination and CD4 T cells after COVID-19. Study-wide results and caveats: Convalescent patients' vaccine-specific clones were spike mono-reactive in 304 of 307 cases.

This clonotype was seen just once. What it recognizes is unknown. CDR3 length: 14 residues. Trimming cost V 0 bases and J 6 bases; bases outside gene matches: 2. CDR1 is SGHRS, CDR2 YFSETQ, per germline. CD4+ T cells that had been cultured provided DNA sequenced with the Oncomine TCR Beta short-read assay. After culture, CD4+ T cells served as the source for genomic DNA extraction. TCRdb fed the PCR reads into MiXCR, producing one record per CDR3 protein. This table has some 22,000 distinct CDR3 sequences, 67% appearing once. Treatment defined: roughly 10-day PBMC culture with coronavirus spike peptide pools or control peptides (ViraFEST assay). Under the ViraFEST approach, antigen-specific T cells were expanded with peptide pools and TCRs subsequently sequenced.

This TCR derives from a human donor who received a COVID-19 vaccine. The chain employs TRBV5-1 and TRBJ2-7; 11 bases align to TRBD2. The source material was CD4+ T cells from blood, cultured in vitro, sampled after SARS-CoV-2 vaccination. The CDR3 sequence: CASSLVAGGTEQYF. The DNA for the CDR3 is TGCGCCAGCAGCTTGGTAGCGGGGGGGACCGAGCAGTACTTC.